The entry that follows covers one T cell receptor (beta chain) sequence. The data were produced by immunoSEQ multiplex PCR, yet TCRdb's version contains in-frame clones alone and is incomplete. The data hold more than 25,000 clones, with roughly 80% observed a single time. This entry is derived from a study of T cell clonotyping in hematopoietic cell transplantation. The time point: recipient sample about 28 days before transplant, after cytoreduction. The CDR3 sequence is 13 residues long. CDR1 SGHTA and CDR2 FQGTGA come from the germline V gene. Trimming removed 2 bases from V and 7 bases from J, with 9 bases in between.

This sequence joins TRBV7-3 and TRBJ2-1; D is undetermined. The clonotype comes from a woman aged 25 to 39 with chronic myeloid leukemia. Some clones in this sample may be carry-over from other donors' samples. The sequenced sample was peripheral blood mononuclear cells, obtained before stem cell transplant. CDR3 sequence: CASSLGQGNEQFF. The CDR3 nucleotides read TGTGCCAGCAGCTTAGGGCAAGGAAATGAGCAGTTCTTC.